This T cell receptor (beta chain) was documented in a study of blood T cell repertoires in COVID-19. Measured with immunoSEQ multiplex PCR; TCRdb has only the in-frame clones, and not every one. The repertoire holds 260,000 or so clones, 65% to 85% seen once, with approximately 5.9% in the top ten. Trimming removed 7 bases from V and 5 bases from J; junction bases left unmatched: 10. The CDR3 consists of 14 residues. Per germline, CDR1 SQVTM and CDR2 ANQGSEA. The chain combines TRBV29-1 with TRBJ2-3, with TRBD2 identical over 9 bases. Sequences were obtained from peripheral blood. The TCR was taken from a man older than 75 with acute or convalescent COVID-19. The CDR3 DNA reads as TGCAGCGGAAGATTAGCGGGAGCACAAGATACGCAGTATTTT. Translated: CSGRLAGAQDTQYF.